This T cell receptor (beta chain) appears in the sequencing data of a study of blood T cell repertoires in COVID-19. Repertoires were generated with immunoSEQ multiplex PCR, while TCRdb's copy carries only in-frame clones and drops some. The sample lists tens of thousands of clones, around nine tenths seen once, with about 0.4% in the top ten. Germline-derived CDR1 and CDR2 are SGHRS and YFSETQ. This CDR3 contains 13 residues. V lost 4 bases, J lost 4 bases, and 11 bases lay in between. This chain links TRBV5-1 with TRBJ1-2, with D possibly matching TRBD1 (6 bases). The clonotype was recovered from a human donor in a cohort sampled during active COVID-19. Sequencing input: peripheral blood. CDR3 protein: CASSPDRFYGYTF. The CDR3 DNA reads TGCGCCAGCAGCCCTGACAGGTTCTATGGCTACACCTTC.